This is a list of T cell receptor beta chains from one sample in a study of CD8 T cells in Susac syndrome. MiXCR, run by TCRdb on the immunoSEQ multiplex PCR reads, gives a single entry per CDR3 protein. The sample lists over 150,000 distinct CDR3 sequences; just under 95% were seen once. Input material: CD4+ T cells from PBMCs. Receptors were obtained from a human donor with Susac syndrome. CDR3s include the opening cysteine and the closing phenylalanine or tryptophan. D genes are given only for firm matches. Clone size appears in some rows only: once, few, many, or a class for an expanded clone.

D gene,clone size,V gene,J gene,CDR3 DNA,CDR3 protein
-,-,TRBV6-2/TRBV6-3,TRBJ2-7,TGTGCCAGCAGTCCCGGGACAATCGCCTACGAGCAGTACTTC,CASSPGTIAYEQYF
TRBD2,-,TRBV7-8,TRBJ2-1,TGTGCCAGCAGCCCCTTTAGCGGGATTGTCTACAATGAGCAGTTCTTC,CASSPFSGIVYNEQFF
-,-,TRBV3-1,TRBJ2-1,TGTGCCAGCAGCCAAGGCAGGAGGTCCTACAATGAGCAGTTCTTC,CASSQGRRSYNEQFF
-,-,TRBV7-9,TRBJ2-6,TGTGCCAGCAGCTCAGGGTTTGGGGCCAACGTCCTGACTTTC,CASSSGFGANVLTF
TRBD1,-,TRBV29-1,TRBJ2-7,TGCAGCGTTGCCAGGACAGGGCGGGACGAGCAGTACTTC,CSVARTGRDEQYF
-,once,TRBV4-1,TRBJ2-7,TGCGCCAGCAGCACGCGCGTTTATGCGGAGCAGTACTTC,CASSTRVYAEQYF
TRBD1,-,TRBV29-1,TRBJ1-1,TGCAGCGTGTCGCGGGGGGGGACAGGGACTGAAGCTTTCTTT,CSVSRGGTGTEAFF
TRBD1,-,TRBV20-1,TRBJ2-1,TGCAGTGCTAGAGCGGGGACAGGGCTCCGTAACAATGAGCAGTTCTTC,CSARAGTGLRNNEQFF
-,-,TRBV9,TRBJ2-2,TGTGCCAGCAGCGTAGAGGGAACCGGGGAGCTGTTTTTT,CASSVEGTGELFF
TRBD1,-,TRBV5-1,TRBJ1-1,TGCGCCAGCAGCCAGACAACGGGACAGGGGTTTGGCACTGAAGCTTTCTTT,CASSQTTGQGFGTEAFF
-,-,TRBV12-3/TRBV12-4,TRBJ1-6,TGTGCCAGCAGTACGGGACTGAGGAATTCACCCCTCCACTTT,CASSTGLRNSPLHF
-,-,TRBV24-1,TRBJ2-3,TGTGCCACCAGTGCCCCGGGTACAGATACGCAGTATTTT,CATSAPGTDTQYF
TRBD2,-,TRBV29-1,TRBJ2-1,TGCAGCGTTGAAGATAGCGGGGTGAGGGAGCAGTTCTTC,CSVEDSGVREQFF
TRBD2,-,TRBV20-1,TRBJ2-3,TGCAGTGCTAGAGATCTCGGCAGGACTAGAGGCACAGATACGCAGTATTTT,CSARDLGRTRGTDTQYF
TRBD2,-,TRBV7-8,TRBJ2-1,TGTGCCAGCAGCTTAAGGCTAGCGGGGAACAATGAGCAGTTCTTC,CASSLRLAGNNEQFF
TRBD2,-,TRBV6-2/TRBV6-3,TRBJ2-3,TGTGCCAGCATTTCTAGCGGAACAGATACGCAGTATTTT,CASISSGTDTQYF
TRBD1,-,TRBV2,TRBJ2-4,TGTGCCAGCAGTTTTTCCGGGACAGCAAACATTCAGTACTTC,CASSFSGTANIQYF
-,-,TRBV3-1,TRBJ2-2,TGTGCCAGCAGCCAAGCCAGGGTCACCGGGGAGCTGTTTTTT,CASSQARVTGELFF
-,-,TRBV20-1,TRBJ1-4,TGCAGTGCCAGACAGGTTAATAATGAAAAACTGTTTTTT,CSARQVNNEKLFF
-,-,TRBV6-6,TRBJ2-7,TGTGCCAGCAGTCAGGCGGCGGGCGAGCAGTACTTC,CASSQAAGEQYF
-,-,TRBV7-2,TRBJ2-5,TGTGCCAGCAGACTAGGGGGAGAGACCCAGTACTTC,CASRLGGETQYF
-,-,TRBV20-1,TRBJ2-3,TGCAGTGCTAGTAGATACGGCACAGATACGCAGTATTTT,CSASRYGTDTQYF
TRBD2,once,TRBV30,TRBJ2-1,TGTGCCTGGCGGGGGGACCCCTACAATGAGCAGTTCTTC,CAWRGDPYNEQFF
-,-,TRBV3-1,TRBJ1-3,TGTGCCAGCAGCCCGAGTGGGCCTGGAAACACCATATATTTT,CASSPSGPGNTIYF
-,few,TRBV19,TRBJ2-7,TGTGCCAGTAGTATATCCCCAGGATCCTACGAGCAGTACTTC,CASSISPGSYEQYF
-,-,TRBV3-1,TRBJ2-5,TGTGCCAGCAGCCAAGTCCCGGGCCGAGAGACCCAGTACTTC,CASSQVPGRETQYF
-,-,TRBV5-1,TRBJ2-7,TGCGCCAGCAGCCCGGGAGTCCCAGTTAACGAGCAGTACTTC,CASSPGVPVNEQYF
TRBD2,-,TRBV23-1,TRBJ2-3,TGCGCCAGCAGTCAATCCGACTCCGGGGGGTCCACAGATACGCAGTATTTT,CASSQSDSGGSTDTQYF
TRBD2,once,TRBV29-1,TRBJ2-3,TGCAGCGTTGCCTGGACTAGCGGTACAGATACGCAGTATTTT,CSVAWTSGTDTQYF
-,-,TRBV20-1,TRBJ2-3,TGCAGTGCTAGTTCTCGACGAGCTAGCACAGATACGCAGTATTTT,CSASSRRASTDTQYF
TRBD1,-,TRBV20-1,TRBJ1-1,TGCAGTGCTAGTCTCCCCACAGCGTTCAGGGGGGCGCCGGCTTTGGGGGCTTTCTTT,CSASLPTAFRGAPALGAFF
-,-,TRBV7-9,TRBJ1-4,TGTGCCAGCAGCTTCCCAGTTGGCCCAAATGAAAAACTGTTTTTT,CASSFPVGPNEKLFF
TRBD1,-,TRBV5-6,TRBJ2-3,TGTGCCAGCAGCTTGGTCAAAACAGGGGCAGATACGCAGTATTTT,CASSLVKTGADTQYF
-,-,TRBV12-3/TRBV12-4,TRBJ1-2,TGTGCCAGCAGTTTAGCGGCCAGAAACTCCGGCTACACCTTC,CASSLAARNSGYTF
TRBD1,-,TRBV18,TRBJ2-1,TGTGCCAGCTCAACGACAGGGACAGCCTACAATGAGCAGTTCTTC,CASSTTGTAYNEQFF
-,few,TRBV7-2,TRBJ1-5,TGTGCCAGCAGCTCTACTAATCAGCCCCAGCATTTT,CASSSTNQPQHF
-,-,TRBV10-3,TRBJ1-5,TGTGCCATCAGTGGGACAGAGAATCAGCCCCAGCATTTT,CAISGTENQPQHF
-,-,TRBV5-8,TRBJ2-3,TGTGCCAGCAGGAAAAGGCCTAGCGTCGCCACAGATACGCAGTATTTT,CASRKRPSVATDTQYF
-,-,TRBV20-1,TRBJ1-1,TGCAGTGCTAGCCCGTTGGTGAACACTGAAGCTTTCTTT,CSASPLVNTEAFF
-,-,TRBV5-1,TRBJ1-1,TGCGCCAGCAGCTTGGAAGGTGGACAGTTGAACACTGAAGCTTTCTTT,CASSLEGGQLNTEAFF
TRBD1,few,TRBV2,TRBJ1-1,TGTGCCAGCAGGGGACAGATGAACACTGAAGCTTTCTTT,CASRGQMNTEAFF
-,once,TRBV28,TRBJ2-3,TGTGCCAGCAGTAACGGGGACCGTGAAAGAACGCAGTATTTT,CASSNGDRERTQYF